The 26 T cell receptor beta chains given below trace back to one sample, sequenced in a study of CD8 T cells in Susac syndrome. Reverse transcription used about 0.45 to 1 ug RNA and random hexamers. TCRdb reanalysed the immunoSEQ multiplex PCR reads using MiXCR and keeps one entry per CDR3 protein. The repertoire holds 140,000 or so distinct CDR3 sequences, with approximately 94% as singletons. Source material: CD4+ T cells from PBMCs. The origin of the receptors is a human donor with Susac syndrome.

The chain employs TRBV5-1 and TRBJ2-3, with D perhaps TRBD2 (5 bases). V gave up 6 bases and J gave up 0 bases, with 17 bases separating them. CDR1 is SGHRS, CDR2 YFSETQ, per germline. This CDR3 is built from 16 residues. The CDR3 protein is CASTQLGALSTDTQYF. CDR3 sequence (DNA): TGCGCCAGCACCCAGTTGGGAGCGCTCAGCACAGATACGCAGTATTTT.

The chain joins TRBV4-1 to TRBJ1-2; 9 nucleotides line up with TRBD1. This CDR3 has 15 residues. Germline V gene lookup returns CDR1 MGHRA and CDR2 YSYEKL. V shed 5 bases and J 4 bases; nucleotides not matched to a gene: 8. Here the CDR3 DNA reads TGCGCCAGCAGCTACCAATCGACAGGGGGCTATGGCTACACCTTC. Translation gives CASSYQSTGGYGYTF.

This clonotype was seen a single time. The chain employs TRBV7-2 and TRBJ2-2, with 8 positions matching TRBD1. The V gene end was trimmed by 4 bases and the J gene end by 5 bases; junction bases not matched to a gene: 6. The CDR3 length is 15 residues. Germline loops: CDR1 SGHTA, CDR2 FQGNSA. The CDR3 DNA is TGTGCCAGCAGCTCCGGGACAGGCCTTACCGGGGAGCTGTTTTTT. This translates into CASSSGTGLTGELFF.

CDR3 sequence reads: CASSPGLAPETQYF. In DNA, the CDR3 is TGTGCCAGCTCACCGGGACTAGCTCCGGAGACCCAGTACTTC. The chain couples TRBV18 to TRBJ2-5; 9 positions agree with TRBD2. The CDR3 contains 14 residues. V was pared by 3 bases and J by 5 bases, with 4 bases of the junction left unmatched. Germline-derived CDR1 and CDR2 are KGHSH and LQKENI.

J is TRBJ2-1 and V is TRBV6-6; 10 nucleotides align to TRBD2. In germline, CDR1 is MNHNY, CDR2 SVGAGI (reference sequence). V gave up 7 bases and J gave up 5 bases; unmatched junction bases: 5. The CDR3 spans 14 residues. The CDR3 loop is CASITSGAHNEQFF. The CDR3 nucleotides are TGTGCCAGCATCACTAGCGGGGCCCACAATGAGCAGTTCTTC.

The chain employs TRBV29-1 and TRBJ2-1; 9 nucleotides line up with TRBD2. V lost 3 bases to trimming and J lost 1 base; unmatched junction nucleotides: 4. The CDR3 is 15 residues long. Germline V gene data show CDR1 as SQVTM and CDR2 as ANQGSEA. CDR3 DNA: TGCAGCGTTGATCCAGCGGGGGGATCCTACAATGAGCAGTTCTTC. Amino acid sequence: CSVDPAGGSYNEQFF.

The CDR3 nucleotides are TGTGCCAGCAGTTACGTGACGGGTGCTAACTATGGCTACACCTTC. Protein product: CASSYVTGANYGYTF. The V gene is TRBV6-5, the J gene TRBJ1-2, with unresolved D. Germline V lookup: CDR1 MNHEY, CDR2 SVGAGI. Trimming took off 2 bases at V and 0 bases at J, with 10 bases between the two ends. The length of the CDR3 is 15 residues.

In this sample, this clonotype turned up once. The V call is TRBV3-1, the J call TRBJ1-6; TRBD1 matches at 7 bases. Germline V lookup: CDR1 LGHDT, CDR2 YNNKEL (reference sequence). The CDR3 consists of 15 residues. Trimming at V came to 4 bases and at J to 11 bases, leaving 11 bases not matched to a gene. The DNA for the CDR3 is TGTGCCAGCAGCCCTCGACAGGGCCCTTTAACACCCCTCCACTTT. Its protein is CASSPRQGPLTPLHF.

The chain is built from TRBV6-4 and TRBJ2-1, with TRBD2 matching 11 bases. V lost 3 bases to trimming and J lost 7 bases; unmatched junction nucleotides: 2. Germline V gene data show CDR1 as MRHNA and CDR2 as SNTAGT. The CDR3 loop spans 14 amino acids. The CDR3 bases are TGTGCCAGCAGTGAAGCTAGCGGGGGGAATGAGCAGTTCTTC. Translation: CASSEASGGNEQFF.

In DNA form, the CDR3 reads TGCAGCGTTGGACAGGGGGTAGCCTACGAGCAGTACTTC. Its protein is CSVGQGVAYEQYF. The chain links TRBV29-1 to TRBJ2-7, with 9 bases fitting TRBD1. V dropped 4 bases and J dropped 2; count of bases not matched to a gene: 3. Germline CDR1 SQVTM, CDR2 ANQGSEA. The CDR3 length is 13 residues.

This chain connects TRBV11-2 to TRBJ2-5, with D perhaps being TRBD1 or TRBD2 (5 bases each). The V end lost 5 bases, the J end lost 5 bases, and 12 bases lay between the germline ends. CDR3 length: 13 residues. Germline V gene sequence: CDR1 SGHAT, CDR2 FQNNGV. The CDR3 DNA follows: TGTGCCAGCAGCAGGGACGGCAAGGAGACCCAGTACTTC. Its protein is CASSRDGKETQYF.

The V and J genes are TRBV7-9 and TRBJ1-2, with TRBD1 matching over 9 bases. Germline V gene lookup returns CDR1 SEHNR and CDR2 FQNEAQ (reference sequence). Trimming removed 4 bases from V and 0 bases from J; junction bases left unmatched: 12. This CDR3 is built from 18 residues. CDR3 amino acids: CASSSAPGQGWANYGYTF. The CDR3 DNA follows: TGTGCCAGCAGCTCCGCACCGGGACAGGGATGGGCTAACTATGGCTACACCTTC.

This chain links TRBV27 with TRBJ2-4; 7 nucleotides line up with TRBD2. J gave up 5 bases and V 5 bases, and 6 bases lay outside the gene matches. This CDR3 is 14 amino acids long. Per germline, CDR1 MNHEY and CDR2 SMNVEV (reference sequence). CDR3 coding DNA: TGTGCCAGCAGTCCCGGGACTATTCAAAACATTCAGTACTTC. Translating gives CASSPGTIQNIQYF.

The V gene is TRBV29-1, the J gene TRBJ2-1; 11 bases line up with TRBD2. Germline CDR1 is SQVTM and CDR2 is ANQGSEA. CDR3 size: 15 residues. The V and J ends lost 6 bases and 4 bases, in that order; junction bases with no gene match: 8. The CDR3 sequence: CSVKSGTSGYNEQFF. For the CDR3, the DNA is TGCAGCGTCAAATCGGGGACTAGCGGTTACAATGAGCAGTTCTTC.

CDR3 nucleotide sequence: TGCAGCGTGAAAAGTGGAAACACCATATATTTT. Translating gives CSVKSGNTIYF. The rearrangement links TRBV29-1 to TRBJ1-3; D uncertain. The germline gives CDR1 SQVTM, CDR2 ANQGSEA. The CDR3 spans 11 residues. Deletions cut 6 bases from V and 3 bases from J, with 6 bases between.

This sequence joins TRBV4-1 and TRBJ1-3; D not resolved. The germline gives CDR1 MGHRA, CDR2 YSYEKL. The CDR3 spans 15 residues. Deletions cut 0 bases from V and 0 bases from J, with 6 bases between. CDR3 DNA sequence: TGCGCCAGCAGCCAAGACGAGAGCTCTGGAAACACCATATATTTT. Translated: CASSQDESSGNTIYF.

V usage is TRBV4-1 and J usage is TRBJ2-1; the D gene is possibly TRBD1 (6 bases). The CDR3 extends over 16 amino acids. V was cut by 3 bases and J by 0 bases, with 12 bases left in between. Germline V gene lookup returns CDR1 MGHRA and CDR2 YSYEKL. The CDR3 sequence is CASSHPGQNSYNEQFF. Written as DNA, the CDR3 is TGCGCCAGCAGCCATCCCGGACAGAACTCCTACAATGAGCAGTTCTTC.

This chain joins TRBV12-3 or TRBV12-4 and TRBJ2-1, with a weak D call TRBD2 (5 bases). Between the trimmed V and J ends, which lost 5 bases and 6 bases, there was a span of 17 bases. The CDR3 is 15 amino acids. CDR3 residues: CASSHRGDLSNEQFF. CDR3 DNA sequence: TGTGCCAGCAGTCATCGGGGAGACCTCTCCAATGAGCAGTTCTTC.

The J gene is TRBJ1-2, the V gene TRBV5-1; maybe TRBD1 (6 bases). CDR1 is SGHRS and CDR2 is YFSETQ in the germline V gene. This CDR3 is built from 14 residues. V lost 6 bases, J lost 2 bases, and 14 bases lay in between. The CDR3, as DNA: TGCGCCAGCACCCCGACAGGCGACAACTATGGCTACACCTTC. Translated, it gives CASTPTGDNYGYTF.

This chain uses TRBV29-1 with TRBJ2-5, with 10 positions matching TRBD1. The J segment lost 5 bases and the V segment lost 8 bases, leaving 11 bases of the junction unmatched. The CDR3 has 14 amino acids. CDR1 SQVTM and CDR2 ANQGSEA come from the germline V gene. The CDR3 region has the DNA TGCAGCACACTGGGGACAGGGGCCGGCGAGACCCAGTACTTC. Translating it yields CSTLGTGAGETQYF.

The genes are TRBV20-1 and TRBJ1-1; D possibly corresponds to TRBD1 (6 bases). From germline, CDR1 is DFQATT and CDR2 SNEGSKA (reference sequence). Between the trimmed V and J ends, which lost 0 bases and 4 bases, there was a span of 15 bases. The CDR3 covers 15 residues. The CDR3 nucleotides read TGCAGTGCTAGAGAACAGGGACTTTACGGCACTGAAGCTTTCTTT. It yields the protein CSAREQGLYGTEAFF.

This clonotype was observed once. The chain employs TRBV20-1 and TRBJ2-1; 9 bases are shared with TRBD2. V dropped 0 bases and J dropped 8; count of bases not matched to a gene: 8. Germline lookup yields CDR1 DFQATT and CDR2 SNEGSKA (reference sequence). This CDR3 has 15 residues. The chain's CDR3 is CSARDALAGGHEQFF. As DNA, the CDR3 is TGCAGTGCTAGAGATGCACTAGCGGGCGGCCATGAGCAGTTCTTC.

The chain combines TRBV4-1 with TRBJ1-5; D may be TRBD1 (6 bases). The V end lost 1 base, the J end lost 0 bases, and 10 bases lay between the germline ends. There are 16 residues in the CDR3. Germline values: CDR1 MGHRA, CDR2 YSYEKL. CDR3 bases: TGCGCCAGCAGCCAAGTAGAGGGGGATAGCAATCAGCCCCAGCATTTT. This encodes CASSQVEGDSNQPQHF.

This clonotype was observed once. CDR3 coding DNA: TGTGCCAGCAGTAACCACAGGGATGGTGGAGCTTTCTTT. This codes for CASSNHRDGGAFF. The chain combines TRBV6-5 with TRBJ1-1; TRBD1 might be the D (6 bases). The CDR3 is 13 amino acids. V lost 5 bases to trimming and J lost 10 bases, with 17 bases between them. Germline values: CDR1 MNHEY, CDR2 SVGAGI.

The rearrangement links TRBV5-1 to TRBJ2-6, with TRBD2 matching 12 bases. V shed 6 bases, J shed 2 bases, and the junction held 6 bases outside the gene matches. From germline, CDR1 is SGHRS and CDR2 YFSETQ. The CDR3 is 17 amino acids. The CDR3 nucleotides read TGCGCCAGCACCCAGACTAGCGGGAGAACTGGGGCCAACGTCCTGACTTTC. This codes for CASTQTSGRTGANVLTF. Together with reference TRBV5-1 and TRBJ2-6, the CDR3 gives the full variable domain: KAGVTQTPRYLIKTRGQQVTLSCSPISGHRSVSWYQQTPGQGLQFLFEYFSETQRNKGNFPGRFSGRQFSNSRSEMNVSTLELGDSALYLCASTQTSGRTGANVLTFGAGSRLTVL.

CDR3 sequence: CSVGRRGMNTEAFF. The CDR3 DNA reads as TGCAGCGTTGGCCGCAGGGGGATGAACACTGAAGCTTTCTTT. This rearrangement joins TRBV29-1 to TRBJ1-1; 7 bases map to TRBD1. V lost 4 bases, J lost 0 bases, and 5 bases stayed unmatched. The germline V gene encodes CDR1 SQVTM and CDR2 ANQGSEA. The CDR3 has 14 residues.